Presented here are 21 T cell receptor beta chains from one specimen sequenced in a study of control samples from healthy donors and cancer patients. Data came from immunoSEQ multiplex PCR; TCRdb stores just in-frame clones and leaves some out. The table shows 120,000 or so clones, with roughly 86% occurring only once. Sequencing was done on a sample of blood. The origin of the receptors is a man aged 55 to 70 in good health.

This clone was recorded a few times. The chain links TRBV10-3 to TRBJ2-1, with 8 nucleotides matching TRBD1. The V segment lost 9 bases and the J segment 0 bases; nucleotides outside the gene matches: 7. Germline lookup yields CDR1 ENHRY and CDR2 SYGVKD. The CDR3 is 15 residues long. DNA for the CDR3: TGTGCCATAGGACAGGGCGACAGCTCCTACAATGAGCAGTTCTTC. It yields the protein CAIGQGDSSYNEQFF.

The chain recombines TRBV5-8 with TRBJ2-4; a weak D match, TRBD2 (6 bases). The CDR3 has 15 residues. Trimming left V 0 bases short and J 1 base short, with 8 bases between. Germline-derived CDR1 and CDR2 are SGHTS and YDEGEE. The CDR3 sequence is CASSLGGRAKNIQYF. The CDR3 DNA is TGTGCCAGCAGCTTGGGGGGGAGGGCCAAAAACATTCAGTACTTC.

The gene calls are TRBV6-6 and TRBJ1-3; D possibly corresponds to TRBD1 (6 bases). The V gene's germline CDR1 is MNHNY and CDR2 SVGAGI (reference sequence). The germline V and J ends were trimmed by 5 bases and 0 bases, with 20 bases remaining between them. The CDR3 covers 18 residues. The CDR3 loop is CASSPGDPTGSSGNTIYF. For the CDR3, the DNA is TGTGCCAGCAGTCCGGGGGACCCGACAGGCAGCTCTGGAAACACCATATATTTT.

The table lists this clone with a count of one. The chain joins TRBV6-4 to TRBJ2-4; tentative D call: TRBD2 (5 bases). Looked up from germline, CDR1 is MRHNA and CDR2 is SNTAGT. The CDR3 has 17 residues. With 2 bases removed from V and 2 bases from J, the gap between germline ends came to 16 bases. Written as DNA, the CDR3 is TGTGCCAGCAGTGACCCAAGGGCCGGGGTCTCCAAAAACATTCAGTACTTC. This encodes CASSDPRAGVSKNIQYF.

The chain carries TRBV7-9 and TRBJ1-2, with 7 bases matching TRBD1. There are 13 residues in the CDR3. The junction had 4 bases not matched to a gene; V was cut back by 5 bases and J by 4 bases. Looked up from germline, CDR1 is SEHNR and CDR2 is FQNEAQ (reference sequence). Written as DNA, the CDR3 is TGTGCCAGCAGCCCTGACAGGGCCTATGGCTACACCTTC. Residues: CASSPDRAYGYTF. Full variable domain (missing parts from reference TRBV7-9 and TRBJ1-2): DTGVSQNPRHKITKRGQNVTFRCDPISEHNRLYWYRQTLGQGPEFLTYFQNEAQLEKSRLLSDRFSAERPKGSFSTLEIQRTEQGDSAMYLCASSPDRAYGYTFGSGTRLTVV.

CDR3 in DNA: TGTGCCAGCCCAGGGGAACTCGGTGGTACCAACACTGAAGCTTTCTTT. Its protein is CASPGELGGTNTEAFF. The J gene is TRBJ1-1, the V gene TRBV28; D possibly corresponds to TRBD1 (6 bases). V lost 8 bases and J 2 bases, leaving 21 bases between the germline ends. The CDR3 is made up of 16 amino acids. Per germline, CDR1 MDHEN and CDR2 SYDVKM.

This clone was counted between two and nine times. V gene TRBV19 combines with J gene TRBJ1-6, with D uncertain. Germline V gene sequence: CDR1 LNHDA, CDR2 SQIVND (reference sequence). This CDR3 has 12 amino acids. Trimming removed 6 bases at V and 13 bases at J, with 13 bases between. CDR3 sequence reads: CASSFHRSPLHF. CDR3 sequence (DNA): TGTGCCAGTAGCTTTCATAGATCCCCCCTCCACTTT.

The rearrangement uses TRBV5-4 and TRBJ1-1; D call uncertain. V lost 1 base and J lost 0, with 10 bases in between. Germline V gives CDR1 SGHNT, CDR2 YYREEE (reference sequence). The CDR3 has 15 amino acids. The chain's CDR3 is CASSLSLGMNTEAFF. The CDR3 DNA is TGTGCCAGCAGCTTGTCACTGGGCATGAACACTGAAGCTTTCTTT.

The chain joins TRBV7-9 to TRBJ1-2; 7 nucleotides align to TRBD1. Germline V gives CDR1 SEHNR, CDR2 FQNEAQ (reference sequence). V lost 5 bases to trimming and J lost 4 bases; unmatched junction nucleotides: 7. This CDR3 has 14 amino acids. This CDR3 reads CASSPRDSFYGYTF. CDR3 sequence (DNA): TGTGCCAGCAGCCCCCGGGACAGTTTCTATGGCTACACCTTC.

CDR3 DNA: TGTGCCAGCAGTGTGACAGGTGAAAATTCACCCCTCCACTTT. Amino acids: CASSVTGENSPLHF. The V gene is TRBV25-1, the J gene TRBJ1-6; a weak D match, TRBD1 (6 bases). Between the trimmed V and J ends, which lost 4 bases and 7 bases, there was a span of 11 bases. In germline, CDR1 is MGHDK, CDR2 SYGVNS. CDR3 length equals 14 residues.

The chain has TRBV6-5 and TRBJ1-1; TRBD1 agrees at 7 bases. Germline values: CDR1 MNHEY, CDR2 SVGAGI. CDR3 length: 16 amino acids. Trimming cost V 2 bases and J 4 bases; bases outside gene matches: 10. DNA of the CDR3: TGTGCCAGCAGTTACACGACAGGGAATAGGTTCACTGAAGCTTTCTTT. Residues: CASSYTTGNRFTEAFF.

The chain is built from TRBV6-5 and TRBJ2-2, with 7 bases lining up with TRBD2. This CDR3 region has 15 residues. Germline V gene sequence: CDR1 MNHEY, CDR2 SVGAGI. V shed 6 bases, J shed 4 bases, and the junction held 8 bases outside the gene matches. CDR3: CASRREGGLTGELFF. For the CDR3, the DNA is TGTGCCAGCAGGAGGGAGGGAGGGCTCACCGGGGAGCTGTTTTTT.

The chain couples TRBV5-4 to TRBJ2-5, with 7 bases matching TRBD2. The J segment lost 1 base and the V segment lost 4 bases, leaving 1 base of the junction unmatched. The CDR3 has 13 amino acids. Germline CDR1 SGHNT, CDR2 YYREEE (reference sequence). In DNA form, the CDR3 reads TGTGCCAGCAGCCCGGGGGGCCAAGAGACCCAGTACTTC. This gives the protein CASSPGGQETQYF.

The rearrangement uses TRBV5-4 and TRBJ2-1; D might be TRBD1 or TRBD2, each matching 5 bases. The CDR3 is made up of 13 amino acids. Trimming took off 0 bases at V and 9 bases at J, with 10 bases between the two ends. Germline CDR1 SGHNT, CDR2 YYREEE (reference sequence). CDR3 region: CASSLVTGGEQFF. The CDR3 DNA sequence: TGTGCCAGCAGCTTGGTCACAGGAGGTGAGCAGTTCTTC.

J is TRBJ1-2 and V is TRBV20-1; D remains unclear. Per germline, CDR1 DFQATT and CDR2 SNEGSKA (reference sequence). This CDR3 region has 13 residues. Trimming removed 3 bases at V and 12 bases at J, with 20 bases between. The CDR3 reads CSASSDLDGRNTF. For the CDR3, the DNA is TGCAGTGCTAGTTCCGACCTGGACGGGAGGAACACCTTC.

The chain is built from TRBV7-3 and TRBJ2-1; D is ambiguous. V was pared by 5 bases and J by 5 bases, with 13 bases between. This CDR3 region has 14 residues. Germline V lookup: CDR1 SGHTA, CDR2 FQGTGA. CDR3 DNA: TGTGCCAGCAGCCCCTATCGAGGCGACAATGAGCAGTTCTTC. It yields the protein CASSPYRGDNEQFF.

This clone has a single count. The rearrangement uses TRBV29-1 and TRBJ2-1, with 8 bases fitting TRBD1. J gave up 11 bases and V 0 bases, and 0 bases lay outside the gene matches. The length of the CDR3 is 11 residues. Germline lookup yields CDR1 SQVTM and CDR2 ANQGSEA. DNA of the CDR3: TGCAGCGTTGAAGACAGGGGGCAGCAGTTCTTC. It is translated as CSVEDRGQQFF.

CDR3 loop: CATGAGNTEAFF. The CDR3 DNA sequence: TGTGCCACCGGTGCAGGGAACACTGAAGCTTTCTTT. This chain uses TRBV7-9 with TRBJ1-1; the D is unclear. Germline CDR1 SEHNR, CDR2 FQNEAQ (reference sequence). Trimming left V 10 bases short and J 1 base short, with 10 bases between. The CDR3 totals 12 residues.

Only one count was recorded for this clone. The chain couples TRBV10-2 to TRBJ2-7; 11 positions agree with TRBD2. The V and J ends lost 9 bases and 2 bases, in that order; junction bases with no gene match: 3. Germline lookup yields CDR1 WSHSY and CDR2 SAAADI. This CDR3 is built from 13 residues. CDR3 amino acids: CASRGLAAYEQYF. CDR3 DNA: TGCGCCAGTAGGGGACTAGCGGCCTACGAGCAGTACTTC.

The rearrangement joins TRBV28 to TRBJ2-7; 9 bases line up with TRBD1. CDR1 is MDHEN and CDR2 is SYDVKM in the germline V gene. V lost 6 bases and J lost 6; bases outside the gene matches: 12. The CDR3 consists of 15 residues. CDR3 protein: CASRPAQGAVIEQYF. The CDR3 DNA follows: TGTGCCAGCAGGCCCGCACAGGGGGCTGTAATCGAGCAGTACTTC.

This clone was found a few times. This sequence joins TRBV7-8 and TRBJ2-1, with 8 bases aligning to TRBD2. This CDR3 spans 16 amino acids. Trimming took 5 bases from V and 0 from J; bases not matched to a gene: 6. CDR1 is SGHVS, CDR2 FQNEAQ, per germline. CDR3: CASSLSGTYSYNEQFF. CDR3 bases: TGTGCCAGCAGCCTTAGCGGGACCTACTCCTACAATGAGCAGTTCTTC.